This T cell receptor (beta chain) was captured by sequencing in a study of identifying expanded T cells in peripheral blood (dated by TCRdb to the late 2010s). Turning to the overall study: Technical replicates were generated by sequencing separate aliquots of the same genomic DNA pool, and four replicates were compared pairwise.

TCRbeta CDR3 regions were profiled with the immunoSEQ Assay using bias-controlled multiplex PCR amplification of genomic DNA. In the original analysis: The absolute abundance of each unique TCRbeta CDR3 region was quantified after sequences were collapsed and filtered. Differential abundance was assessed using a binomial (Fisher-equivalent) model and a beta-binomial model in which time-dependent variance fitted from healthy donors was added. Clones with fewer than 5 combined templates were removed, and a clone was called differentially abundant if the clone's Benjamini-Hochberg FDR was below 0.01. In the beta-binomial model, variance was expressed as a function of the total template count across the two samples, in the form v = (b*log(k)+a)^2. In TCRdb, the immuneACCESS table is reduced to in-frame sequences with V and J assigned. These tables do not hold every clone; where another copy was compared, an unresolved V gene accounts for under half, and the others remain unexplained. V, J and clone size are taken as reported in that table, and D and trimming were inferred from the DNA itself. The sample table contains about 78,000 clones; only one count was recorded for roughly 86% of them. The biggest ten clones account for 15% to 20% of the sample.

The CDR3 sequence holds 15 residues, the cysteine and phenylalanine included. The CDR3 DNA has 45 bases and is translated from base 1. Trimming at the junction amounts to 9 bases on V and 0 bases on J, and the germline ends lie 17 bases apart. The germline V gene (reference sequence) sets CDR1 to LNHDA and CDR2 to SQIVND. No immune events such as infections were documented for the healthy donors during the collection period. To calibrate time-dependent variance in a beta-binomial model of T-cell clone differential abundance, blood repertoires from healthy donors were used as a training cohort. There were 10 healthy donors in the training cohort, of whom 3 were female and 7 were male. An age range of about 25 to 64 years, with an average of about 45 years, was recorded for the donors. Obtained from a commercial supplier, whole blood was collected from each healthy donor at three time points set two to three weeks apart. For immunosequencing, genomic DNA was extracted from unsorted whole blood.

Beyond this particular receptor, the publication reports: Across all healthy donors, variance in clone template counts between approximately 2-week samples was found to increase significantly with total template count. The binomial model flagged about 1.2 differentially abundant clones between technical replicates, compared with 15 to 17 over about 2 weeks and 19 over around four weeks. Across all healthy-donor time intervals, the beta-binomial model significantly cut both the number of clones called differentially abundant and the false-positive rate. It was expected by the authors that biological variance in healthy repertoires might increase further over much longer intervals, such as months to years.

As for this clone: The antigen this receptor binds is unknown. Base qualities are not at hand, and no much larger clone is one base apart.

This receptor was identified in a person aged 18 to 75 in good health. The sample comprised blood. The rearrangement joined TRBV19 to TRBJ1-1; the D gene is possibly TRBD1, with 5 bases matching. Here is the DNA: TGTGCCAGCAAGGCAGCCGGGGCACTGAACACTGAAGCTTTCTTT. Translated, this is CASKAAGALNTEAFF.